The source of this TCR beta chain is a study of a mutant IDH1 vaccine in newly diagnosed glioma. Study background: Therapy received beforehand was radiotherapy, temozolomide, or both, with most patients given both.

Specified time point: week 5, during vaccination. The vaccine gave 300 ug of a 20-mer mutant IDH1 peptide subcutaneously per dose. Note on this clone: What it binds is unknown.

Only in-frame clones appear in the TCRdb table, and some are missing; sequencing was by immunoSEQ multiplex PCR. Counted here are approximately 51,000 clones, over 75% occurring once; the ten biggest clones make up less than 2%. The TCR originated in a woman in her thirties or forties with glioma. The sample consisted of PBMCs, taken from a glioma patient whose treatment included an IDH1 peptide vaccine.

The CDR3 protein is CASSVTGEGGYTF. Written as DNA, the CDR3 is TGTGCCAGCAGCGTTACAGGGGAAGGTGGCTACACCTTC. V and J are TRBV9 and TRBJ1-2; 7 bases align to TRBD1. Germline values: CDR1 SGDLS, CDR2 YYNGEE. This CDR3 region has 13 residues. The junction had 5 bases not matched to a gene; V was cut back by 2 bases and J by 7 bases.